Listed here are 26 T cell receptor beta chains from one sample, sequenced in a study of monozygotic twins with inflammatory bowel disease. TCRdb re-called the 5' RACE reads; every CDR3 protein appears as one record, without DNA. This listing includes about 380,000 distinct CDR3 sequences. The sequenced material came from blood. These receptors came from a human donor with ulcerative colitis or Crohn's disease, or a healthy co-twin of an affected twin (not recorded which).

This chain connects TRBV7-2 to TRBJ1-4; the D gene TCRdb calls, TRBD1, cannot be checked with no DNA. There are 16 residues in the CDR3. CDR1 is SGHTA and CDR2 is FQGNSA in the germline V gene. The CDR3 loop reads CASSLSGGSANEKLFF.

The gene calls are TRBV18 and TRBJ1-5. This CDR3 spans 15 amino acids. Germline values: CDR1 KGHSH, CDR2 LQKENI. CDR3 sequence: CASSPPETRTQPQHF.

This chain connects TRBV7-8 to TRBJ2-6; the D call from TCRdb, TRBD1, cannot be confirmed without DNA. CDR1 and CDR2 from the germline V gene are SGHVS and FQNEAQ. The CDR3 is 17 amino acids. This chain's CDR3 is CASSPWDSLAGANVLTF.

The chain joins TRBV5-1 to TRBJ1-5; checking the TCRdb D call of TRBD1 is not possible without DNA. This CDR3 is 18 amino acids long. In germline, CDR1 is SGHRS, CDR2 YFSETQ. The chain's CDR3 is CASSAPGQPFYSNQPQHF.

The V and J genes are TRBV13 and TRBJ2-3. In germline, CDR1 is PRHDT, CDR2 FYEKMQ (reference sequence). The CDR3 has 12 amino acids. The CDR3 loop is CASNSVDDTQYF.

The CDR3 here is CASSPLEGRGTEAFF. The chain has TRBV18 and TRBJ1-1. This CDR3 contains 15 residues. Germline-derived CDR1 and CDR2 are KGHSH and LQKENI. Full variable domain (remainder filled in from reference TRBV18 and TRBJ1-1): NAGVMQNPRHLVRRRGQEARLRCSPMKGHSHVYWYRQLPEEGLKFMVYLQKENIIDESGMPKERFSAEFPKEGPSILRIQQVVRGDSAAYFCASSPLEGRGTEAFFGQGTRLTVV.

This chain connects TRBV3-1 to TRBJ2-5; TCRdb selects TRBD1, and the lack of DNA leaves this call unchecked. Germline assignment: CDR1 LGHDT and CDR2 YNNKEL (reference sequence). This CDR3 is built from 15 residues. This CDR3 is CASSQVGHAQETQYF.

The chain's CDR3 is CSVETSGTAARYF. This chain links TRBV29-1 with TRBJ2-7; there is no DNA to check the TCRdb D call of TRBD1. CDR3 size: 13 residues. Per the germline V gene, CDR1 is SQVTM and CDR2 is ANQGSEA.

The chain uses TRBV12-3 or TRBV12-4 and TRBJ2-2; TCRdb returns TRBD1, unconfirmable since there is no DNA. The CDR3 spans 14 residues. This CDR3 is CASSPGGAAGELFF.

The chain's CDR3 is CSVAQGTYEQYF. The J gene is TRBJ2-7, the V gene TRBV29-1; TCRdb reports TRBD1, a call that lacks DNA to check it against. Germline values: CDR1 SQVTM, CDR2 ANQGSEA. This CDR3 contains 12 residues.

This rearrangement joins TRBV7-3 to TRBJ2-5; TCRdb's D call, TRBD2, is unchecked because there is no DNA. Germline values: CDR1 SGHTA, CDR2 FQGTGA. CDR3 length: 14 residues. The CDR3 region is CASSYGGAQETQYF. Combining the CDR3 with reference TRBV7-3 and TRBJ2-5 gives the whole variable domain GAGVSQTPSNKVTEKGKYVELRCDPISGHTALYWYRQSLGQGPEFLIYFQGTGAADDSGLPNDRFFAVRPEGSVSTLKIQRTERGDSAVYLCASSYGGAQETQYFGPGTRLLVL.

V gene TRBV6-5 combines with J gene TRBJ2-7; with no DNA, the TCRdb D assignment of TRBD1 cannot be verified. CDR3 size: 18 residues. CDR1 is MNHEY and CDR2 is SVGAGI in the germline V gene. The CDR3 loop reads CASSYRLKTSGAPRGQYF.

The chain combines TRBV7-3 with TRBJ1-2; the TCRdb call, TRBD1, lacks DNA for checking. From germline, CDR1 is SGHTA and CDR2 FQGTGA. This CDR3 contains 14 residues. CDR3 sequence reads: CASSVTTGIYGYTF.

The CDR3 spells CASSPGLSTTDTQYF. The V call is TRBV18, the J call TRBJ2-3; TCRdb gives TRBD1 as the D gene, but with no DNA this cannot be confirmed. The CDR3 runs to 15 residues. The germline V gene has CDR1 KGHSH and CDR2 LQKENI.

The J gene is TRBJ1-1, the V gene TRBV18. CDR3 length: 14 residues. CDR1 is KGHSH, CDR2 LQKENI, per germline. This CDR3 is CASSTPGQNTEAFF.

V usage is TRBV7-2 and J usage is TRBJ2-3; TCRdb's D call of TRBD2 is untestable without DNA. CDR1 and CDR2 from the germline V gene are SGHTA and FQGNSA. This CDR3 is built from 16 residues. The CDR3 spells CASSSGRGAGTDTQYF.

V and J are TRBV29-1 and TRBJ2-7; the D call from TCRdb, TRBD1, cannot be confirmed without DNA. CDR3 length: 15 amino acids. Germline CDR1 SQVTM, CDR2 ANQGSEA. The CDR3 protein is CSVEDPGQGSDEQYF.

This chain uses TRBV11-2 with TRBJ2-5. Germline CDR1 SGHAT, CDR2 FQNNGV. CDR3 length: 16 residues. The CDR3 region is CASSLGLSLDVKTQYF.

The V call is TRBV20-1, the J call TRBJ1-1; TCRdb returns TRBD1, unconfirmable since there is no DNA. Germline values: CDR1 DFQATT, CDR2 SNEGSKA (reference sequence). The CDR3 runs to 15 residues. The CDR3 here is CSATETGGLGTEAFF.

This rearrangement joins TRBV12-3 or TRBV12-4 to TRBJ1-5. The CDR3 is 14 amino acids. CDR3 sequence reads: CASSFRGGNQPQHF.

This chain links TRBV7-2 with TRBJ2-2; TCRdb designates TRBD2, a call that cannot be tested without DNA. Germline CDR1 and CDR2: SGHTA and FQGNSA. The CDR3 loop spans 17 amino acids. CDR3 sequence: CASSLAPSGTRSGELFF.

The chain combines TRBV7-2 with TRBJ2-5; the D call from TCRdb, TRBD1, cannot be confirmed without DNA. Germline V gives CDR1 SGHTA, CDR2 FQGNSA. The length of the CDR3 is 15 residues. CDR3 sequence: CASSLTGGYLETQYF. The full variable domain, completed using reference TRBV7-2 and TRBJ2-5, is GAGVSQSPSNKVTEKGKDVELRCDPISGHTALYWYRQSLGQGLEFLIYFQGNSAPDKSGLPSDRFSAERTGGSVSTLTIQRTQQEDSAVYLCASSLTGGYLETQYFGPGTRLLVL.

This chain connects TRBV6-2 or TRBV6-3 to TRBJ1-1; TCRdb names TRBD1, which stays unverified in the absence of DNA. The CDR3 runs to 13 residues. CDR1 and CDR2 from the germline V gene are MNHEY and SVGEGT. The CDR3 reads CASSKQGVAEAFF.

The chain couples TRBV6-6 to TRBJ1-1. Germline V lookup: CDR1 MNHNY, CDR2 SVGAGI (reference sequence). The CDR3 contains 13 residues. The CDR3 sequence: CASKKALQTEAFF.

This chain's CDR3 is CASSLQGAIYNEQFF. V usage is TRBV7-2 and J usage is TRBJ2-1; absent DNA, TCRdb's TRBD1 call cannot be checked. From germline, CDR1 is SGHTA and CDR2 FQGNSA. This CDR3 has 15 residues.

The gene calls are TRBV11-2 and TRBJ2-1; the TRBD2 assignment by TCRdb is unverifiable without DNA. This CDR3 has 13 residues. Germline-derived CDR1 and CDR2 are SGHAT and FQNNGV. This CDR3 is CASSDGPYNEQFF. Filled out from reference TRBV11-2 and TRBJ2-1, the complete variable domain reads EAGVAQSPRYKIIEKRQSVAFWCNPISGHATLYWYQQILGQGPKLLIQFQNNGVVDDSQLPKDRFSAERLKGVDSTLKIQPAKLEDSAVYLCASSDGPYNEQFFGPGTRLTVL.